Sequencing of this TCR beta chain was carried out in a study of control samples from healthy donors and cancer patients. The germline gives CDR1 LGHNA, CDR2 YSLEER. The CDR3 extends over 13 amino acids. V gave up 0 bases and J gave up 9 bases, with 10 bases separating them. Produced via immunoSEQ multiplex PCR; TCRdb's table is partial and in-frame only. The sample has more than 95,000 clones; 90% to 95% are singletons. This chain uses TRBV4-3 with TRBJ2-3; D ambiguous. Specimen: blood. The sequence was collected from a man aged 18 to 30 in good health. CDR3 sequence (DNA): TGCGCCAGCAGCCAAGATTGGTCCGAAACGCAGTATTTT. It encodes CASSQDWSETQYF.